The sequence of this T cell receptor (beta chain) was determined in a study of T cell responses to AZD1222 COVID-19 vaccine (dated by TCRdb to 2020 to 2023). Background for the entire study: A total of just over 230 trial participants underwent TCR sequencing, of whom roughly 210 had received two doses of AZD1222 and 26 had received two doses of the MenACWY control vaccine. Trial participants were enrolled by age into subgroups of 18-55, 56-69 and 70-plus years, and roughly 150, 30 and 60 TCR-sequenced participants, respectively, were included in these subgroups.

This clone was recorded only once. Its recognized antigen is unknown. Per-base quality was not reported, and no clone a single base away is much larger than it. The CDR3 regions of human TCRbeta chains were analyzed by immunosequencing. Turning to the authors' computational methods: TCRs in the repertoires were compared against a reference library of SARS-CoV-2-specific TCRs that had been generated with the MIRA antigen-specificity platform. Breadth was defined as the fraction of unique TCRs that were SARS-CoV-2-associated, and depth was defined as the fraction of total T cells that were SARS-CoV-2-associated. Using the MIRA data, each spike-specific TCR was mapped to the spike region that the TCR reacts to and placed in a CD4 or CD8 class. Log10-transformed breadth and depth values were compared by one-way ANOVA with Sidak's multiple comparisons tests. TCRdb obtained this table from immuneACCESS and retained in-frame rearrangements with V and J assigned. These tables miss some clones; where compared with another copy, unresolved V genes account for less than half of the shortfall, and the remainder is unexplained. V, J and clone size are taken as reported in that table, and D and trimming were inferred from the DNA itself. In this sample the table shows approximately 82,000 clones, 80% to 95% of which occur a single time. Under 3.5% of the sample comes from the top ten.

Reading the label with the study, this specimen's time point is: about 28 days (+/-7) after the second vaccine dose. Because spike-specific TCR depth and breadth did not differ between the two schedules, AZD1222 recipients who got a second dose at roughly 4 weeks were pooled with those who got a second dose at roughly 12 weeks. Samples from vaccinated people were obtained from the UK trials COV001 and COV002, which included a single-blind randomized controlled phase 2/3 trial of AZD1222 (ChAdOx1 nCoV-19) in healthy adults. For TCRbeta chain sequencing, PBMC samples were collected from trial participants at day 0 and at day 28 after the second dose. The CDR3 measures 13 amino acids from cysteine to phenylalanine. Only the CDR3 DNA is retained, 39 bases long and in frame from the first base. V ends up 1 base short and J 4 bases short, with an unmatched junction base count of 0. Based on the germline V gene (reference sequence), the CDR1 and CDR2 sequences are LNHNV and YYDKDF.

Overall study outcomes, separate from this receptor: The 56-69-year group was small, and its depth increase did not reach significance, likely because of low power. After two AZD1222 doses, spike-specific TCR breadth and depth were significantly higher than at day 0 and than in MenACWY recipients. Reportedly, almost half of the unique spike-specific TCRs recognized epitopes lying outside the regions that are mutated in the B.1.351 and B.1.1.7 variants. CD4 TCRs associated with the vaccine covered the entire spike protein, and the dominant responses were in regions 160-218 and 743-854. Most participants were white British and females outnumbered males, and the authors suggested that clonal diversity may have been underestimated. Because no day 14 peak-response samples were available, the repertoires could be characterized only after the peak T cell response. Only a handful of AZD1222 recipients were SARS-CoV-2 seropositive at baseline, limiting conclusions about previously exposed vaccinees.

Sequenced here: peripheral blood, sampled 28 days after the second AZD1222 dose. This clonotype was sampled from an adult who received the AZD1222 COVID-19 vaccine. The sequence joins TRBV15 to TRBJ1-2; a stretch of 7 junction bases matches TRBD1. Here the CDR3 is given as CATSRGQGYGYTF. The sequenced DNA is TGTGCCACCAGCAGAGGACAGGGCTATGGCTACACCTTC.